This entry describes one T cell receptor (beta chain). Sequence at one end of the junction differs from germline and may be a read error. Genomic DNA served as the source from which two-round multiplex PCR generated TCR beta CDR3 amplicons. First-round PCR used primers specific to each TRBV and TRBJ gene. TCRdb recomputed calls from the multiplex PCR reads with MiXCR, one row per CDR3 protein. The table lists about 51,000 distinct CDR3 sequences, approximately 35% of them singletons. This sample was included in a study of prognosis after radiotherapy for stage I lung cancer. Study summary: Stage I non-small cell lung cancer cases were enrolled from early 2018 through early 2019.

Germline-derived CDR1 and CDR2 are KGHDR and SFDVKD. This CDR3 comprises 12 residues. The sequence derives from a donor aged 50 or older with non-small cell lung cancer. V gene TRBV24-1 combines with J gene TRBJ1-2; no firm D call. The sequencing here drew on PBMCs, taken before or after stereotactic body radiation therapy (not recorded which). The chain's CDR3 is CATSYPSYVYTF. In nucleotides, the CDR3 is TGTGCCACCAGTTATCCCTCTTATGTCTACACCTTC.